These 16 T cell receptor beta chains came from one sample sequenced in a study of T cell responses to AZD1222 COVID-19 vaccine. Method: immunoSEQ multiplex PCR; TCRdb's copy keeps in-frame clones and lacks some. Among 140,000 to 150,000 clones listed, approximately 94% were seen once. Here the sequenced sample was peripheral blood, taken on day 0 of AZD1222 vaccination. The receptors originated from an adult in good health.

This clone was recorded a few times. The V call is TRBV29-1, the J call TRBJ2-5; 12 positions agree with TRBD2. V lost 7 bases to trimming and J lost 4 bases; unmatched junction nucleotides: 10. Germline V gives CDR1 SQVTM, CDR2 ANQGSEA. The CDR3 covers 15 residues. The CDR3 DNA is TGCAGCGACCGCCCTAGCGGGGGGGCTGCAGAGACCCAGTACTTC. Translating gives CSDRPSGGAAETQYF.

V is TRBV6-5 and J is TRBJ1-1; D is possibly TRBD1 (6 bases). Germline V gene lookup returns CDR1 MNHEY and CDR2 SVGAGI. The CDR3 covers 14 residues. V was clipped by 7 bases and J by 4 bases, with 16 bases between them. In nucleotides, the CDR3 is TGTGCCAGCACGCCGGGGGGCAGGATCACTGAAGCTTTCTTT. It is translated as CASTPGGRITEAFF.

This rearrangement joins TRBV7-9 to TRBJ1-6, with D possibly matching TRBD1 (5 bases). The germline gives CDR1 SEHNR, CDR2 FQNEAQ (reference sequence). The CDR3 has 12 residues. Trimming stripped 7 bases from V and 13 bases from J, with 14 bases between. For the CDR3, the DNA is TGTGCCAGCACCCCGCGGGGGGTCCCCCTCCACTTT. It yields the protein CASTPRGVPLHF.

The rearrangement joins TRBV6-6 to TRBJ2-2; D is uncertain. Germline V gene data show CDR1 as MNHNY and CDR2 as SVGAGI (reference sequence). The CDR3 spans 15 residues. Trimming shortened V by 0 bases and J by 7 bases, and 12 bases separated the two germline ends. As DNA, the CDR3 is TGTGCCAGCAGTTACTCGACCGGGCGGAGCGGGGAGCTGTTTTTT. Encoded protein: CASSYSTGRSGELFF.

The chain combines TRBV20-1 with TRBJ1-5; D unresolved. Trimming took off 3 bases at V and 4 bases at J, with 7 bases between the two ends. Germline V gives CDR1 DFQATT, CDR2 SNEGSKA (reference sequence). The CDR3 is 12 residues long. This CDR3 reads CSASQGNQPQHF. The CDR3 DNA is TGCAGTGCTAGTCAAGGGAATCAGCCCCAGCATTTT.

The chain joins TRBV7-2 to TRBJ1-4; TRBD1 agrees at 7 bases. The CDR3 consists of 13 residues. Unmatched junction bases numbered 6, after V lost 6 bases and J lost 8 bases. Germline CDR1 reads SGHTA; CDR2 reads FQGNSA. CDR3 residues: CASRRDRQEKLFF. CDR3 coding DNA: TGTGCCAGCAGACGGGACAGACAAGAAAAACTGTTTTTT.

The CDR3 DNA reads as TGCGCCAGCAGCCAAGACCACAGCGGGGGCTACAATGAGCAGTTCTTC. Translated: CASSQDHSGGYNEQFF. The chain recombines TRBV4-1 with TRBJ2-1; 8 bases agree with TRBD2. Germline assignment: CDR1 MGHRA and CDR2 YSYEKL. The CDR3 sequence is 16 residues long. The J segment lost 3 bases and the V segment lost 0 bases, leaving 4 bases of the junction unmatched.

As regards this clone: One end of the junction does not line up with germline, which may come from a read error. The rearrangement links TRBV27 to TRBJ1-3, with D perhaps matching TRBD1 (5 bases). The CDR3 sequence is 14 residues long. Germline V gives CDR1 MNHEY, CDR2 SMNVEV (reference sequence). The CDR3 is CASMEGRAGSTIYF. CDR3 nucleotide sequence: TGTGCCAGTATGGAGGGGCGTGCAGGAAGCACCATATATTTT.

The chain is built from TRBV19 and TRBJ1-5, with D perhaps TRBD1 (5 bases). The CDR3 consists of 15 residues. The V gene lost 2 bases and the J gene lost 0 bases, with 8 bases spanning the gap. CDR1 LNHDA and CDR2 SQIVND come from the germline V gene (reference sequence). The CDR3 nucleotides read TGTGCCAGTAGTATATTGGGGGTTAGCAATCAGCCCCAGCATTTT. As protein: CASSILGVSNQPQHF.

Here the CDR3 DNA reads TGCGCCAGCAGCTTGGACGGGGGGATGTGGGAGCAGTACTTC. Protein product: CASSLDGGMWEQYF. The gene calls are TRBV5-1 and TRBJ2-7; TRBD2 matches at 7 bases. Germline loops: CDR1 SGHRS, CDR2 YFSETQ. The CDR3 has 14 residues. Trimming took 0 bases from V and 7 from J; bases not matched to a gene: 7.

The chain couples TRBV6-5 to TRBJ1-1, with a tentative D call TRBD1 (5 bases). Between the trimmed V and J ends, which lost 6 bases and 5 bases, there was a span of 13 bases. This CDR3 spans 13 amino acids. The germline V gene has CDR1 MNHEY and CDR2 SVGAGI. CDR3 coding DNA: TGTGCCAGCAGCCTCGGACCAGGGACTGAAGCTTTCTTT. This gives the protein CASSLGPGTEAFF.

J is TRBJ1-5 and V is TRBV3-1 (or the pseudogene TRBV3-2); maybe TRBD1 (5 bases). Germline V gene data show CDR1 as LGHDT and CDR2 as YNNKEL (reference sequence). The CDR3 extends over 15 amino acids. V was shortened by 3 bases and J by 0 bases, with 9 bases between the two germline ends. The DNA for the CDR3 is TGTGCCAGCAGCCAGGGGGTATCTAGCAATCAGCCCCAGCATTTT. This gives the protein CASSQGVSSNQPQHF.

The rearrangement links TRBV15 to TRBJ1-1; 7 positions agree with TRBD1. CDR3 length equals 13 residues. The J segment lost 7 bases and the V segment lost 4 bases, leaving 6 bases of the junction unmatched. Looked up from germline, CDR1 is LNHNV and CDR2 is YYDKDF (reference sequence). The CDR3 nucleotides are TGTGCCACCAGCAACTACAGGGGAAGTGAAGCTTTCTTT. Protein sequence: CATSNYRGSEAFF.

For the CDR3, the DNA is TGCAGCGTTGATCCGGGACAGGGGTTCGGGGAGACCCAGTACTTC. Protein product: CSVDPGQGFGETQYF. The gene calls are TRBV29-1 and TRBJ2-5, with TRBD1 matching 10 bases. The CDR3 is 15 residues long. Germline lookup yields CDR1 SQVTM and CDR2 ANQGSEA. The J segment lost 5 bases and the V segment lost 3 bases, leaving 9 bases of the junction unmatched.

V is TRBV9 and J is TRBJ2-7; 9 positions match TRBD1. The CDR3 has 14 residues. Germline lookup yields CDR1 SGDLS and CDR2 YYNGEE. V shed 2 bases and J 3 bases; nucleotides not matched to a gene: 3. The DNA of the CDR3 is TGTGCCAGCAGCGTTTCGGGACAGGGCTACGAGCAGTACTTC. Translated, it gives CASSVSGQGYEQYF.

V gene TRBV7-3 combines with J gene TRBJ1-5, with TRBD1 as a possible D gene (5 bases). Germline assignment: CDR1 SGHTA and CDR2 FQGTGA. With 0 bases removed from V and 6 bases from J, the gap between germline ends came to 9 bases. CDR3 length equals 14 residues. The DNA of the CDR3 is TGTGCCAGCAGCTTAACGGGGCCCGGTCAGCCCCAGCATTTT. It yields the protein CASSLTGPGQPQHF.